A selection of T cell receptor beta chains follows, all from one sample in a study of CD8+CD57+ T cells in acquired aplastic anemia. One entry per CDR3 protein results from TCRdb running MiXCR on the reads. The profile shows some 92,000 distinct CDR3 sequences, around 68% of them singletons. Sequenced sample: sorted CD4+, CD8+, or CD8+CD57+ T cells (not recorded which) from PBMCs. These receptors all come from a human donor with aplastic anemia. Both conserved end residues are part of each CDR3. Each record gives: clone size, V gene, J gene, D gene, CDR3 DNA, CDR3 protein. The D gene is left open where the match is weak. Only some rows state a clone size, as once, few, many or a class for expanded clones.

clone_size: NA; v_call: TRBV10-3; j_call: TRBJ2-5; d_call: NA; cdr3_nt: TGTGCCATCAGTGAGTCCGGAGAGACCCAGTACTTC; cdr3_aa: CAISESGETQYF
clone_size: NA; v_call: TRBV7-6; j_call: TRBJ1-3; d_call: NA; cdr3_nt: TGTGCCAGCAGCTTCCGAAACACCATATATTTT; cdr3_aa: CASSFRNTIYF
clone_size: NA; v_call: TRBV10-2; j_call: TRBJ2-7; d_call: NA; cdr3_nt: TGCGCCAGCAGTGGTTATGGCGTAACGAGCTCCTACGAGCAGTACTTC; cdr3_aa: CASSGYGVTSSYEQYF
clone_size: NA; v_call: TRBV24-1; j_call: TRBJ2-2; d_call: NA; cdr3_nt: TGTGCCACCAGTGGGGGGACACCGGTGAGGGGGGAGCTGTTTTTT; cdr3_aa: CATSGGTPVRGELFF
clone_size: NA; v_call: TRBV20-1; j_call: TRBJ2-1; d_call: TRBD2; cdr3_nt: TGCAGTGGACTAGCGGGGGACAATGAGCAGTTCTTC; cdr3_aa: CSGLAGDNEQFF
clone_size: NA; v_call: TRBV19; j_call: TRBJ2-3; d_call: NA; cdr3_nt: TGTGCCAGTAGTGGGGACGGGGAAAGCACAGATACGCAGTATTTT; cdr3_aa: CASSGDGESTDTQYF
clone_size: NA; v_call: TRBV14; j_call: TRBJ2-1; d_call: NA; cdr3_nt: TGTGCCAGCAGCCAAGCTTCCGGAGGAGGTAGTGAGCAGTTCTTC; cdr3_aa: CASSQASGGGSEQFF
clone_size: NA; v_call: TRBV20-1; j_call: TRBJ2-7; d_call: TRBD2; cdr3_nt: TGCAGTGCTAGAGAGTTCAGCGGGAGATCTTACCACGAGCAGTACTTC; cdr3_aa: CSAREFSGRSYHEQYF
clone_size: NA; v_call: TRBV7-2; j_call: TRBJ1-2; d_call: NA; cdr3_nt: TGTGCCAGCAGCTTATCGGGGGGCCTTATACAGGAAACTACCTTTGGCTACACCTTC; cdr3_aa: CASSLSGGLIQETTFGYTF
clone_size: NA; v_call: TRBV7-3; j_call: TRBJ2-7; d_call: TRBD2; cdr3_nt: TGTGCCAGCAGCCCAAGGGCTAGCGGGATAAGTGAGCAGTACTTC; cdr3_aa: CASSPRASGISEQYF
clone_size: NA; v_call: TRBV5-5; j_call: TRBJ1-4; d_call: NA; cdr3_nt: TGTGCCAGCAGCCTCCGGGATGTCAGTGAAAAACTGTTTTTT; cdr3_aa: CASSLRDVSEKLFF
clone_size: NA; v_call: TRBV19; j_call: TRBJ1-1; d_call: NA; cdr3_nt: TGTGCCAGTAGTTCCTCATCAAACACTGAAGCTTTCTTT; cdr3_aa: CASSSSSNTEAFF
clone_size: NA; v_call: TRBV20-1; j_call: TRBJ2-7; d_call: TRBD2; cdr3_nt: TGCAGTGCTATTGCGGGAGGGAGCTCCTACGAGCAGTACTTC; cdr3_aa: CSAIAGGSSYEQYF
clone_size: NA; v_call: TRBV20-1; j_call: TRBJ1-5; d_call: NA; cdr3_nt: TGCAGTGCTATTGGAGGGTCTGGGGCAGGCAATCAGCCCCAGCATTTT; cdr3_aa: CSAIGGSGAGNQPQHF
clone_size: few; v_call: TRBV20-1; j_call: TRBJ2-1; d_call: NA; cdr3_nt: TGCAGTGCCCCCGCCTCATCCTACAATGAGCAGTTCTTC; cdr3_aa: CSAPASSYNEQFF
clone_size: few; v_call: TRBV15; j_call: TRBJ2-6; d_call: NA; cdr3_nt: TGTGCCACCAGCAGAGATCAGGGCTCTGGGGCCAACGTCCTGACTTTC; cdr3_aa: CATSRDQGSGANVLTF
clone_size: many; v_call: TRBV19; j_call: TRBJ1-6; d_call: TRBD1; cdr3_nt: TGTGCCAGTAAAGGAGGGACAGGGGGCTCTAATTCACCCCTCCACTTT; cdr3_aa: CASKGGTGGSNSPLHF
clone_size: few; v_call: TRBV5-1; j_call: TRBJ1-6; d_call: NA; cdr3_nt: TGCGCCAGCAGCCTCGGAGCGTCCTATAATTCACCCCTCCACTTT; cdr3_aa: CASSLGASYNSPLHF
clone_size: few; v_call: TRBV24-1; j_call: TRBJ2-5; d_call: TRBD1; cdr3_nt: TGTGCCACCCGACAGGGGGCCCAAGAGACCCAGTACTTC; cdr3_aa: CATRQGAQETQYF
clone_size: NA; v_call: TRBV7-3; j_call: TRBJ2-5; d_call: NA; cdr3_nt: TGTGCCAGCAGCAAAAGGACAGGAGGGGAGACCCAGTACTTC; cdr3_aa: CASSKRTGGETQYF
clone_size: NA; v_call: TRBV11-2; j_call: TRBJ2-2; d_call: TRBD2; cdr3_nt: TGTGCCAGCAGCTCGGGGGGGCGAATGGAGCTGTTTTTT; cdr3_aa: CASSSGGRMELFF
clone_size: few; v_call: TRBV10-3; j_call: TRBJ1-6; d_call: TRBD1; cdr3_nt: TGTGCCATCAGTGCTGGGACAGGGGAACGTTCACCCCTCCACTTT; cdr3_aa: CAISAGTGERSPLHF
clone_size: once; v_call: TRBV10-1; j_call: TRBJ2-7; d_call: NA; cdr3_nt: TGCGCCATTGGGGGGGAGCAGTACTTC; cdr3_aa: CAIGGEQYF
clone_size: NA; v_call: TRBV15; j_call: TRBJ1-5; d_call: NA; cdr3_nt: TGTGCCACCAGCAGAGTAGGCAGCGATAGCAATCAGCCCCAGCATTTT; cdr3_aa: CATSRVGSDSNQPQHF
clone_size: NA; v_call: TRBV4-2; j_call: TRBJ2-1; d_call: TRBD1; cdr3_nt: TGTGCCAGCAGCCTATGGGACAGGGGGCGCGTTTTACCCTTCTACAATGGGCAGTTCTTC; cdr3_aa: CASSLWDRGRVLPFYNGQFF
clone_size: NA; v_call: TRBV20-1; j_call: TRBJ1-2; d_call: NA; cdr3_nt: TGCAGTGCTACCAACACAGGGAACTATGGCTACACCTTC; cdr3_aa: CSATNTGNYGYTF
clone_size: many; v_call: TRBV5-4; j_call: TRBJ2-7; d_call: TRBD1; cdr3_nt: TGTGCCAGCAGCTCAACGTACGGGACAGAGGCCTACGAGCAGTACTTC; cdr3_aa: CASSSTYGTEAYEQYF
clone_size: NA; v_call: TRBV20-1; j_call: TRBJ2-1; d_call: TRBD2; cdr3_nt: TGCAGTGCCCCAAAAGCGGGAGCGGCCTACAATGAGCAGTTCTTC; cdr3_aa: CSAPKAGAAYNEQFF
clone_size: NA; v_call: TRBV20-1; j_call: TRBJ2-1; d_call: TRBD2; cdr3_nt: TGCAGTGCAGAGACTAGCCACAATGAGCAGTTCTTC; cdr3_aa: CSAETSHNEQFF
clone_size: NA; v_call: TRBV15; j_call: TRBJ1-5; d_call: NA; cdr3_nt: TGTGCCACCAGCAGAGATGACAGAGGTGTACAGCCCCAGCATTTT; cdr3_aa: CATSRDDRGVQPQHF
clone_size: NA; v_call: TRBV20-1; j_call: TRBJ1-6; d_call: NA; cdr3_nt: TGCAGTGCTATTCATGATTCCTATAATTCACCCCTCCACTTT; cdr3_aa: CSAIHDSYNSPLHF
clone_size: NA; v_call: TRBV12-3/TRBV12-4; j_call: TRBJ1-1; d_call: TRBD1; cdr3_nt: TGTGCCAGCAGTTTGGTGGGACAGGGGTTAGGTGAAGCTTTCTTT; cdr3_aa: CASSLVGQGLGEAFF
clone_size: NA; v_call: TRBV25-1; j_call: TRBJ1-3; d_call: TRBD1; cdr3_nt: TGTGCCAGCAGGCTTACAGGGGCTGGAAACACCATATATTTT; cdr3_aa: CASRLTGAGNTIYF